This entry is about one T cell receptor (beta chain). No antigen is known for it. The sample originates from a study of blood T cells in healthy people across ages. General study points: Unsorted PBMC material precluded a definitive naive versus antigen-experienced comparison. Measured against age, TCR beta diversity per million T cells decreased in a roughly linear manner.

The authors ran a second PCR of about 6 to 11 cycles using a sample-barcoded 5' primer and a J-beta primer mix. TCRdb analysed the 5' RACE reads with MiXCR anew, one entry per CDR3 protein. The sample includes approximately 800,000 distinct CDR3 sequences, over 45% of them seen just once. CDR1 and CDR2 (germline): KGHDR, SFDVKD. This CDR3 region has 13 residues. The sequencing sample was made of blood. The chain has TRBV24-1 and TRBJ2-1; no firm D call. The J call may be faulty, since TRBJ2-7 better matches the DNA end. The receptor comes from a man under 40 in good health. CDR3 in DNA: TGTGCCACCAGTGTTGGAGACGGAAATGAGCAGTACTTC. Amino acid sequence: CATSVGDGNEQYF.